This T cell receptor beta chain derives from a study of T cells in Graves' hyperthyroidism and ophthalmopathy (dated by TCRdb to between 2018 and 2020). About the full investigation: To identify TCR V-J signatures that set the groups apart, the researchers used a discovery cohort of 100 patients, made up of around 42 with Graves' ophthalmopathy and about 60 with stable Graves' hyperthyroidism. An independent validation cohort of around 19 hyperthyroidism patients and approximately 17 patients who later progressed to ophthalmopathy tested prospective prediction of ophthalmopathy. The roughly 100 discovery patients were randomly divided into training and test sets at a 7:3 ratio. The study also compared thyroid tissue and blood T-cell repertoires from over 5 Graves' hyperthyroidism patients. After sampling, hyperthyroidism patients received methimazole starting at 30 mg daily, and ophthalmopathy patients received high-dose intravenous methylprednisolone. The paper describes TCR Vbeta CDR3 sequencing of around 140 peripheral blood samples, made up of some 40 ophthalmopathy patients, approximately 73 hyperthyroidism patients and 17 progressor patients. Summary of the overall study and its limitations: No statistical method was used to set the sample size in advance, and investigators knew the group allocation. In validation, the model predicted progression to ophthalmopathy with 60% to 71% sensitivity and less than 80% specificity, a median of approximately 6.5 months before onset. Most expanded thyroid clonotypes (frequency above 0.001) were also detected in blood, suggesting blood repertoires may reflect thyroid immune responses. A 13 V-J signature model separated ophthalmopathy from stable hyperthyroidism, with over 85% sensitivity and 81.08% specificity in cross-validation and 80%/75% in testing.

The study excluded patients with uncontrolled infections, other autoimmune diseases, pregnancy or lactation. Diagnoses relied on clinical symptoms, serum thyroxine and TRAb, thyroid ultrasound and orbital computed tomography. Trizol reagent was used to extract total RNA, and RNA quality was then checked on an Agilent 2100 Bioanalyzer. A remark on this clonotype: Its antigen target is currently unknown. No clone much larger than this one lies a single base away; base qualities are absent.

TCR beta CDR3 regions were amplified from RNA transcripts. A first-round RT-PCR of the TCR CDR3 used the HTBI primer set with the Qiagen OneStep RT-PCR kit. Libraries were constructed in a second round of multiplex PCR, after which size selection and purification were carried out. Sequencing of the libraries was done on an Illumina HiSeq2000 using paired-end 100 bp reads. The authors' pipeline ran thus. SOAPnuke was used to process the raw data, with reads discarded if the reads contained adapters or uncalled bases, had a mean Phred below 15, or lacked an exact constant-primer or identifier match. High-quality paired reads were merged using COPE v1.2.5, and each unique nucleotide sequence was defined as a clonotype. MiTCR v1.1 was used to align clonotypes to the IMGT TRBV, TRBD and TRBJ reference segments. Analysis was restricted to V-J combinations with a frequency above 0.0001, which covered 99.2% of repertoires. The TCS score was defined as the ratio of F50 (clonal expansion) to E x V (chaos), calculated using BLOSUM62-based TCRdist between CDR3 peptides within each V-J. Welch's t-statistics and random forest reduced around 510 V-J features to 13, which were used in a naive Bayes classifier (R e1071). Thyroid-blood repertoire similarity was quantified with the Morisita-Horn index. TCRdb reran the public reads through fastp at Q25 and MiXCR, keeping productive beta chains. When rows share a CDR3 protein, they turn into one entry using the most common DNA and genes. None of the V and J calls come from the authors' own analysis; TCRdb made them. The sample table holds a few hundred thousand distinct CDR3 sequences, of which about 45% were seen once. The top ten constitute about 45% of the sample.

Based on the germline V gene (reference sequence), the CDR1 and CDR2 sequences are SEHNR and FQNEAQ. V was cut back by 4 bases and J by 5 bases, leaving a gap of 15 bases between them. CDR3 length: 14 amino acids, cysteine to phenylalanine. The sequence is cut down to CDR3 DNA, 42 bases in frame from base 1. Source material: peripheral blood or thyroid tissue (not recorded which). This receptor chain uses TRBV7-9 and TRBJ2-7, with TRBD2 perhaps the D gene, on 7 matching bases. The sequence was collected from an adult woman with Graves' disease, either hyperthyroidism or ophthalmopathy (not recorded which). This receptor carries the CDR3 CASSSRAGADEQYF. The DNA sequence follows: TGTGCCAGCAGCTCCCGTGCGGGGGCTGACGAGCAGTACTTC.